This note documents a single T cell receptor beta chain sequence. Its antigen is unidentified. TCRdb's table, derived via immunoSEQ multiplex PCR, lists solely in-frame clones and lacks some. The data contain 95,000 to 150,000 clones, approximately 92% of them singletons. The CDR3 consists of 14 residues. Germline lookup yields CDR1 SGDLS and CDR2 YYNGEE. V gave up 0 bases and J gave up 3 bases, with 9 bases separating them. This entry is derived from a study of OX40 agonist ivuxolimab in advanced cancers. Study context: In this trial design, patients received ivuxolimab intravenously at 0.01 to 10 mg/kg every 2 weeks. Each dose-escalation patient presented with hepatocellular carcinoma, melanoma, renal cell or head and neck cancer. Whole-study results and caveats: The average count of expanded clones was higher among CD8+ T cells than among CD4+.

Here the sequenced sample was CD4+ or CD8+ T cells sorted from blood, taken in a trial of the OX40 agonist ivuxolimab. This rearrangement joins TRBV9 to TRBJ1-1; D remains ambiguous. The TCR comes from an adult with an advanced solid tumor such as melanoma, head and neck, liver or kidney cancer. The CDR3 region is CASSVGQGYTEAFF. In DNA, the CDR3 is TGTGCCAGCAGCGTAGGACAAGGCTACACTGAAGCTTTCTTT. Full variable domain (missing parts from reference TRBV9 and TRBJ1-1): DSGVTQTPKHLITATGQRVTLRCSPRSGDLSVYWYQQSLDQGLQFLIQYYNGEERAKGNILERFSAQQFPDLHSELNLSSLELGDSALYFCASSVGQGYTEAFFGQGTRLTVV.